This T cell receptor (beta chain) is from a study of T cell responses to AZD1222 COVID-19 vaccine. The germline V gene encodes CDR1 WSHSY and CDR2 SAAADI. V dropped 0 bases and J dropped 4 bases, with 7 bases sitting between them. The CDR3 loop spans 13 amino acids. A note on this clone: The antigen is undetermined.

Study-level points and caveats: Two AZD1222 doses significantly raised spike-specific TCR breadth and depth over controls. Possibly, clonal diversity was underestimated; donors were largely white British and included more females. The peak T cell response came first, and repertoires were sampled only after it. The study identified only five or six AZD1222 recipients as seropositive at baseline.

Sequencing used immunoSEQ multiplex PCR; TCRdb keeps in-frame clones, though not all of them. The sample yields under 140,000 clones, about 94% seen once. Sequencing used peripheral blood, obtained 28 days after the second AZD1222 dose. The rearrangement links TRBV10-2 to TRBJ2-7; D is unclear. The origin of this receptor is an adult who received the AZD1222 COVID-19 vaccine. CDR3: CASSESNRYEQYF. CDR3 in DNA: TGCGCCAGCAGTGAGTCCAACAGATACGAGCAGTACTTC.